These 9 T cell receptor beta chains were sequenced from one sample in a study of T cells in localized non-small cell lung cancer. Generated by immunoSEQ multiplex PCR, the TCRdb table keeps only in-frame clones and is missing some. This sample has about 72,000 clones, with 70% to 85% found just once. The sequenced sample was peripheral blood, obtained before any cancer treatment. The receptor set was obtained from a female donor of 60 years or more with stage I lung adenocarcinoma.

This rearrangement joins TRBV2 to TRBJ2-7; TRBD2 agrees at 9 bases. CDR1 SNHLY and CDR2 FYNNEI come from the germline V gene. V shed 6 bases and J 6 bases; nucleotides not matched to a gene: 12. The CDR3 has 15 amino acids. As DNA, the CDR3 is TGTGCCAGCAGCGCGTTAGCGGGAGTGTCCGCCGAGCAGTACTTC. It specifies CASSALAGVSAEQYF. Full variable domain (remainder filled in from reference TRBV2 and TRBJ2-7): EPEVTQTPSHQVTQMGQEVILRCVPISNHLYFYWYRQILGQKVEFLVSFYNNEISEKSEIFDDQFSVERPDGSNFTLKIRSTKLEDSAMYFCASSALAGVSAEQYFGPGTRLTVT.

The rearrangement uses TRBV28 and TRBJ2-5; 8 bases agree with TRBD1. V trimming: 4 bases; J trimming: 3 bases; junction bases outside the gene matches: 7. The length of the CDR3 is 15 residues. Germline V gene sequence: CDR1 MDHEN, CDR2 SYDVKM. CDR3: CASSSRQGRKETQYF. CDR3 nucleotide sequence: TGTGCCAGCAGTTCCAGACAGGGGAGGAAAGAGACCCAGTACTTC.

The chain recombines TRBV5-1 with TRBJ2-4; D call uncertain. The germline V gene has CDR1 SGHRS and CDR2 YFSETQ. V was clipped by 7 bases and J by 6 bases, with 8 bases between them. This CDR3 region has 11 residues. CDR3 sequence (DNA): TGCGCCAGCGCGGTCGGAAACATTCAGTACTTC. Amino acids: CASAVGNIQYF.

This rearrangement joins TRBV14 to TRBJ1-1; 8 positions match TRBD1. Losses at the gene ends were 0 bases for V and 9 bases for J; bases not matched to a gene: 9. Germline V gene data show CDR1 as SGHDN and CDR2 as FVKESK. This CDR3 contains 15 residues. The CDR3 DNA is TGTGCCAGCAGCCAAGAAAGGATCGGACAGGGAAAAGCTTTCTTT. Translated: CASSQERIGQGKAFF. Full variable domain (remainder filled in from reference TRBV14 and TRBJ1-1): EAGVTQFPSHSVIEKGQTVTLRCDPISGHDNLYWYRRVMGKEIKFLLHFVKESKQDESGMPNNRFLAERTGGTYSTLKVQPAELEDSGVYFCASSQERIGQGKAFFGQGTRLTVV.

This clone was counted a single time. The chain joins TRBV5-5 to TRBJ2-7; no clear D. The germline CDR1 and CDR2 sequences are SGHKS and YYEKEE (reference sequence). This CDR3 has 14 amino acids. Trimming removed 4 bases at V and 3 bases at J, with 14 bases between. The CDR3 DNA reads TGTGCCAGCAGCACAACTCCGGACGGCTACGAGCAGTACTTC. It codes for CASSTTPDGYEQYF.

In its sample, this clone was seen a few times. The chain employs TRBV2 and TRBJ1-3; the D is unclear. Germline CDR1 and CDR2: SNHLY and FYNNEI. V lost 3 bases and J lost 2, with 5 bases in between. The CDR3 consists of 13 residues. The CDR3 reads CASSESAGNTIYF. DNA for the CDR3: TGTGCCAGCAGTGAGAGTGCTGGAAACACCATATATTTT.

This clone was found a few times. The rearrangement joins TRBV29-1 to TRBJ1-1; TRBD1 agrees at 7 bases. J gave up 3 bases and V 2 bases, and 9 bases lay outside the gene matches. CDR1 SQVTM and CDR2 ANQGSEA come from the germline V gene. The CDR3 extends over 15 amino acids. The CDR3 is CSVETLDRVDTEAFF. The CDR3 nucleotides read TGCAGCGTTGAAACCCTCGACAGGGTGGACACTGAAGCTTTCTTT.

The gene calls are TRBV10-1 and TRBJ2-1; a possible D gene is TRBD1 (6 bases). V was pared by 8 bases and J by 0 bases, with 14 bases between. The CDR3 runs 15 residues. Germline values: CDR1 WNHNN, CDR2 SYGVQD (reference sequence). DNA for the CDR3: TGCGCCAGCTCAAGCCGGGACATCTCCTACAATGAGCAGTTCTTC. Protein product: CASSSRDISYNEQFF.

This clone was seen just once. The chain joins TRBV11-3 to TRBJ1-3; no clear D. CDR3 length: 15 residues. Germline V gene data show CDR1 as SGHNT and CDR2 as YENEEA. V was clipped by 4 bases and J by 4 bases, with 14 bases between them. Written as DNA, the CDR3 is TGTGCCAGCAGCTACTCTCCGGAGGTGGGAAACACCATATATTTT. It encodes CASSYSPEVGNTIYF.